The rows below give T cell receptor beta chains drawn from one sample of a study of T-cell memory formation after mild COVID-19. From the 5' RACE reads, TCRdb called clonotypes with MiXCR, one entry per CDR3 protein. The sample lists under 150,000 distinct CDR3 sequences, about a fifth occurring once. Sequenced material: PBMCs or a T cell subset sorted from them (not recorded which). The receptor set was obtained from a man aged 18 to 29 who had mild COVID-19 (a few samples of this study predate the infection). Cell type and time point are not known. CDR3s include the opening cysteine and the closing phenylalanine or tryptophan. Fields, in order: V gene, D gene, J gene, clone size, CDR3 DNA, CDR3 protein. The D gene is left open where the match is weak. Only part of the rows carry a size: once, few, many, or a class if the clone is expanded.

V gene: TRBV18; D gene: -; J gene: TRBJ1-2; clone size: few; CDR3 DNA: TGTGCCAGCTCACCACCGACGGGGGCGGACTATGGCTACACCTTC; CDR3 protein: CASSPPTGADYGYTF
V gene: TRBV20-1; D gene: -; J gene: TRBJ1-4; clone size: few; CDR3 DNA: TGCAGTGCTACTTATACAACTAATGAAAAACTGTTTTTT; CDR3 protein: CSATYTTNEKLFF
V gene: TRBV5-1; D gene: TRBD1; J gene: TRBJ2-4; clone size: -; CDR3 DNA: TGCGCCAGCAGCCCTACGACAGGGCAAAACATTCAGTACTTC; CDR3 protein: CASSPTTGQNIQYF
V gene: TRBV6-2/TRBV6-3; D gene: TRBD1; J gene: TRBJ2-7; clone size: -; CDR3 DNA: TGTGCCAGCAGTCCCCGACCGGGACAGGGCTACGAGCAGTACTTC; CDR3 protein: CASSPRPGQGYEQYF
V gene: TRBV11-1; D gene: -; J gene: TRBJ2-2; clone size: few; CDR3 DNA: TGTGCCAGCAGCTTAGGCAGGGGTCACACCGGGGAGCTGTTTTTT; CDR3 protein: CASSLGRGHTGELFF
V gene: TRBV12-3/TRBV12-4; D gene: -; J gene: TRBJ2-1; clone size: few; CDR3 DNA: TGTGCCAGCAGTTTTGGGAGCGGCCCACCGTACAATGAGCAGTTCTTC; CDR3 protein: CASSFGSGPPYNEQFF
V gene: TRBV27; D gene: TRBD1; J gene: TRBJ2-4; clone size: few; CDR3 DNA: TGTGCCAGCAGCCGACAAAGGGACAGGTCAAATGGTCCGTGCTTC; CDR3 protein: CASSRQRDRSNGPCF
V gene: TRBV7-8; D gene: -; J gene: TRBJ1-5; clone size: few; CDR3 DNA: TGTGCCAGCAGCTTGGGAGGGACTCAGCCCCAGCATTTT; CDR3 protein: CASSLGGTQPQHF
V gene: TRBV6-2/TRBV6-3; D gene: -; J gene: TRBJ2-4; clone size: few; CDR3 DNA: TGTGCCAGCAGTTACTTCCCAGGGACGAACATTCAGTACTTC; CDR3 protein: CASSYFPGTNIQYF
V gene: TRBV13; D gene: TRBD1; J gene: TRBJ1-1; clone size: many; CDR3 DNA: TGTGCCAGCAGATGGAAGGGGGCCTTTGACACTGAAGCTTTCTTT; CDR3 protein: CASRWKGAFDTEAFF
V gene: TRBV4-3; D gene: -; J gene: TRBJ2-3; clone size: few; CDR3 DNA: TGCGCCAGCAGCCAAGTCAGGGGCCGCACAGATACGCAGTATTTT; CDR3 protein: CASSQVRGRTDTQYF
V gene: TRBV6-5; D gene: TRBD2; J gene: TRBJ2-7; clone size: once; CDR3 DNA: TGTGCCAGCAGTTACTCCATGGAGGGGAGGGATTACGAGCAGTACTTC; CDR3 protein: CASSYSMEGRDYEQYF
V gene: TRBV6-2/TRBV6-3; D gene: -; J gene: TRBJ1-1; clone size: few; CDR3 DNA: TGTGCCAGCAGTTACCCGAAGACGGGACCGAACACTGAAGCTTTCTTT; CDR3 protein: CASSYPKTGPNTEAFF
V gene: TRBV5-6; D gene: TRBD1; J gene: TRBJ2-7; clone size: few; CDR3 DNA: TGTGCCAGCAGCTTCGGGACAGGGGATGACGAGCAGTACTTC; CDR3 protein: CASSFGTGDDEQYF
V gene: TRBV19; D gene: TRBD1; J gene: TRBJ2-5; clone size: -; CDR3 DNA: TGTGCCAGTAGTACGACAGGGGGCCAAGAGACCCAGTACTTC; CDR3 protein: CASSTTGGQETQYF
V gene: TRBV7-7; D gene: TRBD1; J gene: TRBJ2-2; clone size: few; CDR3 DNA: TGTGCTAGCAGCTTAGAACAGGGGACCGGGGAGCTGTTTTTT; CDR3 protein: CASSLEQGTGELFF
V gene: TRBV9; D gene: -; J gene: TRBJ1-6; clone size: -; CDR3 DNA: TGTGCCAGCAGCTTCATAGGGGAATCACCCCTCCACTTT; CDR3 protein: CASSFIGESPLHF
V gene: TRBV5-1; D gene: -; J gene: TRBJ2-1; clone size: few; CDR3 DNA: TGCGCCAGCAGCTTGTATCGGAGTTCCTACAATGAGCAGTTCTTC; CDR3 protein: CASSLYRSSYNEQFF
V gene: TRBV9; D gene: -; J gene: TRBJ2-5; clone size: few; CDR3 DNA: TGTGCCAGCAGCGCCGCAGGGGTAGAAGAGACCCAGTACTTC; CDR3 protein: CASSAAGVEETQYF
V gene: TRBV9; D gene: TRBD2; J gene: TRBJ2-4; clone size: medium-sized; CDR3 DNA: TGTGCCAGCAGCCCGACTAGCGGGGGGTCCCTCGTAGCCAAAAACATTCAGTACTTC; CDR3 protein: CASSPTSGGSLVAKNIQYF
V gene: TRBV5-1; D gene: -; J gene: TRBJ2-5; clone size: many; CDR3 DNA: TGCGCCAGCAGCCCCCTGGCCGGACGGAGTCAAGAGACCCAGTACTTC; CDR3 protein: CASSPLAGRSQETQYF
V gene: TRBV7-9; D gene: -; J gene: TRBJ2-7; clone size: -; CDR3 DNA: TGTGCCAGCAGCTTAATACAGCCCTACGAGCAGTACTTC; CDR3 protein: CASSLIQPYEQYF
V gene: TRBV20-1; D gene: -; J gene: TRBJ1-5; clone size: few; CDR3 DNA: TGCAGTGCTAGGGGGAGTCTTCTGTCCACTCAGCCCCAGCATTTT; CDR3 protein: CSARGSLLSTQPQHF
V gene: TRBV4-2; D gene: TRBD2; J gene: TRBJ2-5; clone size: -; CDR3 DNA: TGTGCCAGCAGCCGATCTAGCGGGGGGAAAGAGACCCAGTACTTC; CDR3 protein: CASSRSSGGKETQYF
V gene: TRBV7-9; D gene: -; J gene: TRBJ1-2; clone size: few; CDR3 DNA: TGTGCCAGCAGCCCGAATCGGGATGGCTACACCTTC; CDR3 protein: CASSPNRDGYTF
V gene: TRBV20-1; D gene: -; J gene: TRBJ1-6; clone size: -; CDR3 DNA: TGCAGTGCTAGGCCTCCCCCCGGGTCCGCCGGTAATTCACCCCTCCACTTT; CDR3 protein: CSARPPPGSAGNSPLHF
V gene: TRBV20-1; D gene: TRBD1; J gene: TRBJ2-1; clone size: -; CDR3 DNA: TGCAGTGCTAGAGATCCCCGGGACAGAGTCTACAATGAGCAGTTCTTC; CDR3 protein: CSARDPRDRVYNEQFF
V gene: TRBV6-1; D gene: -; J gene: TRBJ2-5; clone size: few; CDR3 DNA: TGTGCCAGCAGTGGCGTAGGGCAGAAAGAGACCCAGTACTTC; CDR3 protein: CASSGVGQKETQYF
V gene: TRBV5-1; D gene: -; J gene: TRBJ2-2; clone size: -; CDR3 DNA: TGCGCCAGCAGCTTGGATAGTACCGGGGAGCTGTTTTTT; CDR3 protein: CASSLDSTGELFF
V gene: TRBV27; D gene: -; J gene: TRBJ2-1; clone size: -; CDR3 DNA: TGTGCCAGCAGTTTCTCGGTCCTTCCACCCTACAATGAGCAGTTCTTC; CDR3 protein: CASSFSVLPPYNEQFF
V gene: TRBV11-2; D gene: TRBD2; J gene: TRBJ2-1; clone size: -; CDR3 DNA: TGTGCCAGCAGCCAGACTAGCGATGAGCAGTTCTTC; CDR3 protein: CASSQTSDEQFF
V gene: TRBV6-5; D gene: -; J gene: TRBJ2-6; clone size: -; CDR3 DNA: TGTGCCAGCAGTTACTCAAGTGACTTAAGCTCTGGGGCCAACGTCCTGACTTTC; CDR3 protein: CASSYSSDLSSGANVLTF
V gene: TRBV4-3; D gene: -; J gene: TRBJ2-2; clone size: few; CDR3 DNA: TGCGCCAGCAGCCGAAGATGGGGCGAGAGGTTGAACACCGGGGAGCTGTTTTTT; CDR3 protein: CASSRRWGERLNTGELFF
V gene: TRBV11-3; D gene: -; J gene: TRBJ2-6; clone size: -; CDR3 DNA: TGTGCCAGCAGCCCCCGGAGGGGAGAGTCGGGGGCCAACGTCCTGACTTTC; CDR3 protein: CASSPRRGESGANVLTF
V gene: TRBV20-1; D gene: TRBD2; J gene: TRBJ2-1; clone size: -; CDR3 DNA: TGCAGTGCTACTAGCGGGGGGACTCGATACAATGAGCAGTTCTTC; CDR3 protein: CSATSGGTRYNEQFF
V gene: TRBV9; D gene: -; J gene: TRBJ1-5; clone size: -; CDR3 DNA: TGTGCCAGCAGCGTAGCCAGCACCAATCAGCCCCAGCATTTT; CDR3 protein: CASSVASTNQPQHF
V gene: TRBV6-6; D gene: -; J gene: TRBJ1-5; clone size: -; CDR3 DNA: TGTGCCAGCAGTTCCCAGGGCGGGGGCAATCAGCCCCAGCATTTT; CDR3 protein: CASSSQGGGNQPQHF
V gene: TRBV19; D gene: -; J gene: TRBJ1-2; clone size: -; CDR3 DNA: TGTGCCAGTAGGGATATATTGGCCAGGGGTAACTATGGCTACACCTTC; CDR3 protein: CASRDILARGNYGYTF
V gene: TRBV23-1; D gene: TRBD1; J gene: TRBJ2-5; clone size: -; CDR3 DNA: TGCGCCTCTCGGGGAACTCCGGGACAGGGAGACCCACAAGAGACCCAGTACTTC; CDR3 protein: CASRGTPGQGDPQETQYF
V gene: TRBV4-2; D gene: -; J gene: TRBJ1-1; clone size: few; CDR3 DNA: TGTGCCAGCAGCCAAGAACCGGATCCTGAAGCTTTCTTT; CDR3 protein: CASSQEPDPEAFF
V gene: TRBV20-1; D gene: TRBD2; J gene: TRBJ2-1; clone size: -; CDR3 DNA: TGCAGTGCTAGAGGGGAAGCGGGGGTCCATTCCTACAATGAGCAGTTCTTC; CDR3 protein: CSARGEAGVHSYNEQFF
V gene: TRBV28; D gene: -; J gene: TRBJ1-1; clone size: -; CDR3 DNA: TGTGCCAGCAGTTTCCCCAGGGATGAAGCTTTCTTT; CDR3 protein: CASSFPRDEAFF
V gene: TRBV10-3; D gene: TRBD1; J gene: TRBJ2-5; clone size: -; CDR3 DNA: TGTGCCAACTCTCCAGGGGGTGGTGAGACCCAGTACTTC; CDR3 protein: CANSPGGGETQYF
V gene: TRBV7-9; D gene: TRBD2; J gene: TRBJ2-5; clone size: -; CDR3 DNA: TGTGCCAGCAGCTTAGACCTAGCGGGGGACATACAAGAGACCCAGTACTTC; CDR3 protein: CASSLDLAGDIQETQYF
V gene: TRBV6-5; D gene: -; J gene: TRBJ1-1; clone size: few; CDR3 DNA: TGTGCCAGCAGTTTTTCCACAGATTTTGAAGCTTTCTTT; CDR3 protein: CASSFSTDFEAFF
V gene: TRBV7-9; D gene: -; J gene: TRBJ2-4; clone size: many; CDR3 DNA: TGTGCCAGCAGCTTACTTACAGGTCAAAACATTCAGTACTTC; CDR3 protein: CASSLLTGQNIQYF
V gene: TRBV2; D gene: TRBD1; J gene: TRBJ2-7; clone size: -; CDR3 DNA: TGTGCCAGCAGTGAAGTGGAAGACAGGGAGTCGGGCGAGCAGTACTTC; CDR3 protein: CASSEVEDRESGEQYF
V gene: TRBV11-2; D gene: TRBD1; J gene: TRBJ2-5; clone size: few; CDR3 DNA: TGTGCCAGCAGCCAACCGACAGGGCGAGAGACCCAGTACTTC; CDR3 protein: CASSQPTGRETQYF
V gene: TRBV7-9; D gene: -; J gene: TRBJ1-1; clone size: -; CDR3 DNA: TGTGCCAGCAGCCCCTCCCGGATCCGGAACACTGAAGCTTTCTTT; CDR3 protein: CASSPSRIRNTEAFF
V gene: TRBV19; D gene: -; J gene: TRBJ1-1; clone size: few; CDR3 DNA: TGTGCCACTATCGATGTGGGCACTGAAGCTTTCTTT; CDR3 protein: CATIDVGTEAFF
V gene: TRBV7-9; D gene: -; J gene: TRBJ1-2; clone size: -; CDR3 DNA: TGTGCCAGCAGCTTAGGGGGTTTTGGGCAACATGGCTACACCTTC; CDR3 protein: CASSLGGFGQHGYTF
V gene: TRBV7-2; D gene: -; J gene: TRBJ2-2; clone size: many; CDR3 DNA: TGTGCCAGCAGCCTCGGACCTACTCTGCTAGTGACCGGGGAGCTGTTTTTT; CDR3 protein: CASSLGPTLLVTGELFF